This passage covers 7 T cell receptor beta chains from one sample sequenced in a study of technical replicates of blood from a few donors. This table comes from immunoSEQ multiplex PCR, and its TCRdb copy is limited to in-frame clones, with some not included. Of about 83,000 clones listed, about 91% are singletons. Sequences were obtained from T cells isolated from PBMCs. The origin of the receptors is a human donor in good health.

This clone was counted once. V usage is TRBV30 and J usage is TRBJ1-2; no firm D call. Between the trimmed V and J ends, which lost 7 bases and 8 bases, there was a span of 14 bases. Germline V CDR1 and CDR2: GTSNPN, SVGIG (reference sequence). The CDR3 is 11 residues long. The CDR3 nucleotides read TGTGCCTACTTAGGAACTAGGGGCTACACCTTC. Amino acids: CAYLGTRGYTF.

The chain carries TRBV7-6 and TRBJ2-7, with TRBD1 matching over 7 bases. The CDR3 is 15 amino acids. J lost 3 bases, V lost 5 bases, and 10 bases had no gene match. Germline CDR1 is SGHVS and CDR2 is FNYEAQ. The CDR3 sequence: CASSHIDQGVYEQYF. The CDR3 bases are TGTGCCAGCAGCCATATCGATCAGGGGGTCTACGAGCAGTACTTC.

The genes are TRBV11-2 and TRBJ1-2, with TRBD1 matching over 8 bases. Germline CDR1 is SGHAT and CDR2 is FQNNGV. V lost 3 bases, J lost 7 bases, and 7 bases stayed unmatched. The CDR3 totals 14 residues. The CDR3: CASSFNQGATGYTF. For the CDR3, the DNA is TGTGCCAGCAGCTTTAACCAGGGGGCAACTGGCTACACCTTC.

This chain joins TRBV6-1 and TRBJ1-1; unclear D gene. Germline lookup yields CDR1 MNHNS and CDR2 SASEGT. The CDR3 has 11 amino acids. Trimming stripped 8 bases from V and 0 bases from J, with 4 bases between. For the CDR3, the DNA is TGTGCCAGCCGGGTGAACACTGAAGCTTTCTTT. Translated: CASRVNTEAFF.

The chain links TRBV5-1 to TRBJ2-3, with D uncertain. The CDR3 length is 14 residues. Trimming took off 0 bases at V and 2 bases at J, with 7 bases between the two ends. Germline V CDR1 and CDR2: SGHRS, YFSETQ. The CDR3 is CASSLDSPTDTQYF. The CDR3 coding sequence is TGCGCCAGCAGCTTGGACAGTCCCACAGATACGCAGTATTTT.

The V call is TRBV5-1, the J call TRBJ2-1; 10 positions match TRBD1. V shed 4 bases, J shed 0 bases, and the junction held 10 bases outside the gene matches. Per the germline V gene, CDR1 is SGHRS and CDR2 is YFSETQ. This CDR3 has 18 residues. In DNA form, the CDR3 reads TGCGCCAGCAGCCACCGGGACAGGGGCCAGAGCTCCTACAATGAGCAGTTCTTC. Encoded protein: CASSHRDRGQSSYNEQFF.

The rearrangement joins TRBV19 to TRBJ2-5; 8 bases match TRBD2. The germline V gene encodes CDR1 LNHDA and CDR2 SQIVND (reference sequence). The trim removed 4 bases at V and 5 bases at J, leaving 3 bases unmatched. The CDR3 totals 13 residues. The CDR3 spells CASSSQRGETQYF. CDR3 DNA: TGTGCCAGTAGTAGTCAGCGGGGGGAGACCCAGTACTTC.